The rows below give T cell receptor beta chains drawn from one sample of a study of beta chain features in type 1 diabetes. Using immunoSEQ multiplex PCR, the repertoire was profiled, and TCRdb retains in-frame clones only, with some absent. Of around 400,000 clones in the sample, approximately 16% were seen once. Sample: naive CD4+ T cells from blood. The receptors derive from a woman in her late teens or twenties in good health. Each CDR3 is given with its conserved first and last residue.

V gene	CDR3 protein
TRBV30	CAWRLGGGETQYF
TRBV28	CASSTTGYPATNEKLFF
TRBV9	CASSVEGGYGYTF
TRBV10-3	CAIRAEIVNTEAFF
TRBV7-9	CASSLAGVEAFF
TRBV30	CAWSMGGFADTQYF
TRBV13	CASSPGGRTAKNIQYF
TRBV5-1	CASSLVAGSSYEQYF
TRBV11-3	CASSGDSKREQYF
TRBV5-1	CASSLPLAGTEAFF
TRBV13	CASSYHTGGQVDSNQPQHF
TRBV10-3	CAISEIAADTQYF
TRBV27	CASSLGGFNQPQHF
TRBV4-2	CASSQDSPQGATRFF
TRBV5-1	CASSSRTGAYNEQFF
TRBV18	CASSGTGGSNQPQHF
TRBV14	CASSHSGDEQFF
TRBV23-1	CASHGRRGGLSGANVLTF
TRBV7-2	CASSTGPGQGAEEQYF
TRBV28	CATAAGNSYEQYF
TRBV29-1	CSGGQGGANEKLFF
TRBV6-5	CASSRDSRLTYEQYF
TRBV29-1	CSVEQLAGVGNEQFF
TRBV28	CASSPARTGAYGYTF
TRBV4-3	CASSPQGALTYEQYF
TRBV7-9	CASSFGQGWNEQFF
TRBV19	CASSILTAGGDEQFF
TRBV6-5	CASSYGREGTDTQYF
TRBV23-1	CASSQSSGSCNEQFF
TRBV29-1	CSVATGTYEQYF
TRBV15	CATSKQGEKLFF
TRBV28	CASGGLAGGPGREQYF
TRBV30	CAWSNGGQGERETQYF
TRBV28	CASSPPGLLSYEQYF
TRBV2	CASSGAQKEKLFF
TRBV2	CASSSSGTDNEKLFF
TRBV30	CAWRGGTSGTSEQFF
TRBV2	CASRLAGGAPFEQFF
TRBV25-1	CASSSTSGFYNEQFF
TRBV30	CAWSQNLMNTEAFF
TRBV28	CASSFTSGRAYEQYF